A selection of T cell receptor beta chains follows, all from one sample in a study of blood T cells in healthy people across ages. TCRdb re-called the 5' RACE reads through MiXCR, storing one row per CDR3 protein. The sample gives around 1.7 million distinct CDR3 sequences, roughly 27% of which show up once; 7% to 9% is in the top ten. The sample was blood. The receptors derive from a woman aged 30 to 39 in good health. The CDR3 runs from the conserved cysteine through the conserved F or W. A D gene is named only where the DNA matches it firmly. For some rows the clone size is stated as once, few or many, or as a class when expanded; others skip it.

j_call d_call v_call clone_size cdr3_nt cdr3_aa
TRBJ2-4 . TRBV9 . TGTGCCAGCAGCGGAGGACCACAAGGGTCCTACAATGAGCAGTACTTC CASSGGPQGSYNEQYF
TRBJ2-1 . TRBV5-1 many TGCGCCAGCAGCTTGGCAGGGGAGGACAATGAGCAGTTCTTC CASSLAGEDNEQFF
TRBJ2-3 . TRBV4-1 . TGCGCCAGCAGCCAAGTAGGGGATCGCCCAGATACGCAGTATTTT CASSQVGDRPDTQYF
TRBJ2-1 TRBD2 TRBV6-5 many TGTGCCAGCAGGGCCCTAGCGGGCCCCTACAATGAGCAGTTCTTC CASRALAGPYNEQFF
TRBJ1-2 . TRBV28 . TGTGCCAGCAGGATGGGGGGCTCGGGAGTGGGGATGGGAGGCTACACCTTC CASRMGGSGVGMGGYTF
TRBJ1-5 . TRBV6-5 medium-sized TGTGCCAGCAGTTACTCGAAAGATCAGCCCCAGCATTTT CASSYSKDQPQHF
TRBJ2-3 . TRBV7-9 . TGTGCCAGCAGCCACCCTTTAGCGGAGACCACAGATACGCAGTATTTT CASSHPLAETTDTQYF
TRBJ1-2 . TRBV28 few TGTGCCAGCAGGGGGTGGCTAAACTATGGCTACACCTTC CASRGWLNYGYTF
TRBJ2-3 . TRBV12-3/TRBV12-4 . TGTGCCAGCAGTCAACAGAGGGCAAGCACAGATGTGCAATATTTT CASSQQRASTDVQYF
TRBJ2-3 TRBD2 TRBV20-1 . TGCAGTGCTAGAGACGAGCGGGGCCGGCCAGATACGCAGTATTTT CSARDERGRPDTQYF
TRBJ2-1 . TRBV6-5 few TGTGCCAGCAGTTACTCAAGGCGGCAGTACAATGAGCAGTTCTTC CASSYSRRQYNEQFF
TRBJ2-5 . TRBV4-3 few TGCGCAAGCAGCCAAATCAATAGCGGAGTGGAGACCCAGTACTTC CASSQINSGVETQYF
TRBJ2-1 TRBD2 TRBV20-1 many TGCAGTGCGACGACTAGCGGGGGGATTAATGAGCAGTTCTTC CSATTSGGINEQFF
TRBJ2-5 TRBD2 TRBV7-2 . TGTGCCAGCAGCCTATCCCTAGGACTAGCGGGAGGTGTCAATGAGCAGTACTTC CASSLSLGLAGGVNEQYF
TRBJ2-1 . TRBV19 . TGTGCCAGTAGTATCCATAGCGGAAAGAGCTCCTACAATGAGCAGTTCTTC CASSIHSGKSSYNEQFF
TRBJ2-5 TRBD1 TRBV2 . TGTGCCAGCAGTGTTTCCCGGGACAGTCAAGAGACCCAGTACTTC CASSVSRDSQETQYF
TRBJ2-7 . TRBV15 . TGTGCCACCAGCAGAGACGGGAGTTTCCCCTACGAGCAGTACTTC CATSRDGSFPYEQYF
TRBJ2-5 . TRBV7-9 many TGTGCCAGCAGCACTATGCGGGGGCAGGTTGGAGAGACCCAGTACTTC CASSTMRGQVGETQYF
TRBJ1-1 . TRBV20-1 few TGCAGTGCTAGAGATCATAGGGGACTAAACACTGAAGCTTTCTTT CSARDHRGLNTEAFF
TRBJ1-2 . TRBV9 . TGTGCCAGCAGCGTAACGGTGACAGGCAGCTATGGCTACACCTTC CASSVTVTGSYGYTF
TRBJ2-5 TRBD1 TRBV24-1 . TGTGCCACCAGAGGACAGGGTGGGCACAATGAGCAGTACTTC CATRGQGGHNEQYF
TRBJ2-7 . TRBV20-1 many TGCAGTGCTAGTCTCCAGGGCGCCTACGAGCAGTACTTC CSASLQGAYEQYF
TRBJ2-1 . TRBV5-1 few TGCGCCAGCAGCTTGGTCGGACAGTCCAATGAGCAGTTCTTC CASSLVGQSNEQFF
TRBJ2-6 . TRBV20-1 many TGCAGTGCCCCTGACACCTCTGGGGCCAACGTCCTGACTTTC CSAPDTSGANVLTF
TRBJ1-2 . TRBV5-1 few TGCGCCAGCAGCCCTCCGACGGCCTACTATGGCTACACCTTC CASSPPTAYYGYTF
TRBJ2-7 . TRBV5-1 few TGCGCCAGCAGCTTTGACGGACCCTCCTACGAGCAGTACTTC CASSFDGPSYEQYF
TRBJ1-2 . TRBV19 few TGTGCCAGTAGTATGGCGGGGAGAGACTACACCTTC CASSMAGRDYTF
TRBJ2-1 TRBD2 TRBV20-1 . TGCAGTGCTAGCAGAGCGGGGGGGCTGCCCTACAATGAGCAGTTCTTC CSASRAGGLPYNEQFF
TRBJ2-1 . TRBV7-7 . TGTGCCAGCAGCTTAGGTGACCCCCGCTCCTACAATGAGCAGTTCTTC CASSLGDPRSYNEQFF
TRBJ1-6 TRBD1 TRBV6-5 . TGTGCCAGCAGTTACGATCTCGGGCCGACAGGGTCCCACCTAAATTCACCCCTCCACTTT CASSYDLGPTGSHLNSPLHF
TRBJ2-7 . TRBV5-1 few TGCGCCAGCAGCTTGGGCCCCGAATCCTACAAGCAGTACTTC CASSLGPESYKQYF
TRBJ1-1 . TRBV7-2 few TGTGCCAGCGGCCGGGGGGCGCCCACTGAAGCTTTCTTT CASGRGAPTEAFF
TRBJ1-4 . TRBV6-6 few TGTGCCAGCAGTTACTCGAGGAGGGAGGAAAAACTGTTTTTT CASSYSRREEKLFF
TRBJ2-4 . TRBV12-3/TRBV12-4 many TGTGCCAGCAGTTTAATAGAGACCCCCGGGGCCAAAAACATTCAGTACTTC CASSLIETPGAKNIQYF
TRBJ2-2 . TRBV9 . TGTGCCAGCAGCGTCCAACCGGTCTCCTCCACCGGGGAGCTGTTTTTT CASSVQPVSSTGELFF
TRBJ2-3 . TRBV20-1 . TGCAGTGCCCAACGGCCCGTCGTAGGCTCCACAGATACGCAGTATTTT CSAQRPVVGSTDTQYF
TRBJ2-4 TRBD2 TRBV11-2 . TGTGCCAGCAGCTTCGGGCGGGGGGATTGGGTCAAAAACATTCAGTACTTC CASSFGRGDWVKNIQYF
TRBJ2-3 . TRBV20-1 . TGCGGTGCTAGAGATCTTCTTTCTAGCACAGATACGCAGTATTTT CGARDLLSSTDTQYF
TRBJ2-1 TRBD2 TRBV7-2 . TGTGCCAGCAGCTCCCCTAGCGGCAATGAGCAGTTCTTC CASSSPSGNEQFF